This T cell receptor beta chain emerged from a study of blood T cell repertoires in COVID-19. Assay: immunoSEQ multiplex PCR; the TCRdb copy retains only in-frame clones and omits some. Here the sample spans some 74,000 clones, around 80% being singletons. CDR1 is MDHEN, CDR2 SYDVKM, per germline. V lost 2 bases and J 3 bases, leaving 11 bases between the germline ends. This CDR3 has 14 amino acids. The receptor was derived from a human donor in a cohort sampled during active COVID-19. This chain links TRBV28 with TRBJ2-7, with D maybe TRBD1 (6 bases). Input material: peripheral blood. CDR3 sequence (DNA): TGTGCCAGCAGTTTAGGCAACAGGGACTACGAGCAGTACTTC. It codes for CASSLGNRDYEQYF.